This T cell receptor beta chain was obtained from a study of blood T cell repertoires in COVID-19 (dated by TCRdb to 2020 to 2022). Background for the entire study: Samples covering the acute and convalescent phases of COVID-19 were provided by collaborators in the United States, Italy and Spain. The material from the prospective study consisted of cDNA or gDNA derived from T cells, B-cell-depleted T cells, or PBMCs. The dataset comprised deeply sampled blood TCRbeta repertoires from subjects exposed to, actively infected with, or recovered from COVID-19. The repertoires were released in a freely available public database intended as a resource for research on the immune response to SARS-CoV-2. Samples came from the ongoing ImmuneRACE study (first 160 participants) plus 1,254 subjects from 6 global collaborators. The sample metadata nearly always contained a de-identified subject ID, COVID-19 status, age in years and sex. Where available, HLA class I and class II types were obtained from metadata supplied by the sample provider rather than from assay-based typing.

TCRbeta CDR3 regions were amplified from genomic DNA by means of the immunoSEQ Assay, a bias-controlled multiplex PCR. In the paper's pipeline: Nucleated cell counts per sample were estimated from amplification of reference gene primers within the assay. To quantify the absolute abundance of each unique TCRbeta CDR3 rearrangement, sequence reads were collapsed and filtered. For each sample, productive Simpson clonality was calculated as the square root of Simpson's diversity index over productive rearrangements. What TCRdb holds here is the immuneACCESS table cut down to in-frame rearrangements. Part of the clones is not present; checked against another copy, under half of the missing clones reflect an unresolved V gene, and the others are unexplained. V and J calls and clone size are as listed in that table; D and trimming were resolved from the DNA. The sample table records around 150,000 clones; roughly 87% of these occur just once. Roughly 4% of the sample belongs to the ten largest clones.

To note about this clone: It lacks a known antigen. Qualities for individual bases were not recorded, and no much larger clone is one base off.

On the study overall, not on this receptor specifically: The quantity of clinical and demographic metadata differed by source and by participant and was supplied without curation.

The CDR3 sequence holds 16 residues, the cysteine and phenylalanine included. The read is trimmed to its CDR3 DNA, 48 bases read in frame from base 1. V is trimmed back by 5 bases and J by 4 bases, and the junction contains 9 bases that no gene match accounts for. Per the germline V gene, SGHRS is the CDR1 and YFSETQ is the CDR2. A second Seattle source provided samples from volunteer blood donors who had recovered from COVID-19. Collaborating institutions collected whole blood in K2EDTA tubes following their own protocols. For TCRbeta analysis, collaborators shipped samples in one of three forms: frozen whole blood, isolated PBMCs, or DNA extracted from either of those sample types.

This sequence was found in a woman in her sixties who had recovered from COVID-19. The sequence is built from TRBV5-1 and TRBJ1-1; 12 central nucleotides agree with TRBD1. Input material: peripheral blood. The bases read TGCGCCAGCAGGCCCGGGACAGGGGGCTTGGGCACTGAAGCTTTCTTT. It specifies CASRPGTGGLGTEAFF. Reference TRBV5-1 and TRBJ1-1 proteins supply the regions before and after the CDR3; the full variable domain is: KAGVTQTPRYLIKTRGQQVTLSCSPISGHRSVSWYQQTPGQGLQFLFEYFSETQRNKGNFPGRFSGRQFSNSRSEMNVSTLELGDSALYLCASRPGTGGLGTEAFFGQGTRLTVV.